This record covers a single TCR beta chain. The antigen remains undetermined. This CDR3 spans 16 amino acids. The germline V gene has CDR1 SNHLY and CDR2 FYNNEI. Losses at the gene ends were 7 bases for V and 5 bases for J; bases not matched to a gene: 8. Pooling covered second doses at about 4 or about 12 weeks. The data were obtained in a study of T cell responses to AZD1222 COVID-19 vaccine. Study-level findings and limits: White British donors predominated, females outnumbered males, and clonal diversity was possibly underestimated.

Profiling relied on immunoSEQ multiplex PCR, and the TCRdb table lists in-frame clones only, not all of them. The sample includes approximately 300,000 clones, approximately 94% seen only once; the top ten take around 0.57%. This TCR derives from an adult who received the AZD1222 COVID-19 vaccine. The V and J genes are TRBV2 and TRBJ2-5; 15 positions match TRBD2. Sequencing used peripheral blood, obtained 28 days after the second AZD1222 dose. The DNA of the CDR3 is TGTGCCAGCACCGAAGGACTAGCGGGGGGGCGTGAGACCCAGTACTTC. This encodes CASTEGLAGGRETQYF.